The present entry profiles one T cell receptor (beta chain) with its context. This record belongs to a study of naive and memory T cell subsets. After removal of 5 bases from V and 5 bases from J, the junction contained 12 bases not matched to a gene. CDR1 MDHEN and CDR2 SYDVKM come from the germline V gene. The CDR3 runs 15 residues. An equimolar mix of two oligonucleotides served as the beta constant-region primer for TRBC1 and TRBC2. The ligated cDNA underwent four PCR rounds using SP2 and nested alpha and beta constant-region primers. TCRdb analysed the UMI-ligation and nested PCR reads with MiXCR anew, one entry per CDR3 protein. The sample consists of about 120,000 distinct CDR3 sequences, roughly 36% of them appearing once.

Sequenced: central memory CD4+ T cells from blood. V gene TRBV28 combines with J gene TRBJ2-7; 7 nucleotides match TRBD2. The TCR was taken from a human donor in good health. Written as DNA, the CDR3 is TGTGCCAGCAGTCCCGGGAGGTATCCGAGAAACGAGCAGTACTTC. Protein sequence: CASSPGRYPRNEQYF.